This T cell receptor (beta chain) was captured by sequencing in a study of T cell repertoires in cytomegalovirus infection (dated by TCRdb to the late 2010s). About the investigation overall: The peptide stimulations were aimed at well-studied HLA-B-restricted epitopes as well as recently identified HLA-C-restricted CMV epitopes, whose presentation resists viral immunomodulation. Donor HLA type was relevant to the analysis, as public TCR beta signatures indicated carriage of CMV infection together with the matching HLA type.

Summary of the overall study and its limitations: In both this cohort and an independent cohort of 352 donors, the cumulative frequency of public TCR beta family members distinguished carriers of CMV infection plus the relevant HLA type. The ex vivo response was dominated by HLA-C-restricted CMV-specific TCR beta clonotypes, which also provided the single most frequent clonotype in two of eight donors.

For sequencing, an Illumina HiSeq 1500 was employed. TCRdb reran the public reads through fastp at Q25 and MiXCR, keeping productive beta chains. Every entry covers one CDR3 protein and lists the most common genes and DNA from its rows. This sample holds fewer than 1,000,000 distinct CDR3 sequences; 25% to 40% were observed only once. Roughly 13% of the sample is in the top ten clones. Concerning this clonotype itself: The specificity of this receptor is unknown. No much larger clone is present one base from it, and per-base qualities are unavailable.

The treatment or condition label corresponds to: in vitro stimulation with specific CMV peptide epitopes to enrich CMV-specific T cells. Including the terminal cysteine and phenylalanine, the CDR3 comprises 13 residues. The kept DNA is CDR3 alone, 39 bases in frame from the first base. Looking up the germline V gene yields CDR1 SGHAT and CDR2 FQNNGV. V and J lose 5 bases and 7 bases, and a span of 15 bases separates them. The TCR was taken from a human donor in good health (CMV status not recorded). Some clones in this sample may be carry-over from other donors' samples. This specimen consisted of cultured CD8+ T cells from PBMCs, obtained from culture after CMV antigen stimulation. In this chain, TRBV11-2 is recombined with TRBJ2-7; matching of 6 bases hints at TRBD1 as the D gene. The DNA sequence is given as TGTGCCAGCAGCCCCCGGGGACACCCTGAGCAGTACTTC. The translation is CASSPRGHPEQYF.